The rows below give T cell receptor beta chains drawn from one sample of a study of T cell responses to AZD1222 COVID-19 vaccine. Assay used: immunoSEQ multiplex PCR; TCRdb lists only in-frame clones, some missing. The table has 120,000 to 150,000 clones, approximately 78% seen once. Sequencing was performed on peripheral blood, taken on day 0 of MenACWY control vaccination. Source of these receptors: an adult in good health. CDR3s include the opening cysteine and the closing phenylalanine or tryptophan. The D gene is left open where the match is weak. Clone size is given for some rows only: seen once, a few or many times, or a class if the clone is expanded.

V gene: TRBV6-2/TRBV6-3
clone size: few
D gene: TRBD1
J gene: TRBJ1-2
CDR3 protein: CASSPGGSGYGYTF
CDR3 DNA: TGTGCCAGCAGCCCAGGGGGGTCCGGGTATGGCTACACCTTC

V gene: TRBV19
clone size: once
D gene: TRBD1
J gene: TRBJ2-5
CDR3 protein: CASSAYRGGAQETQYF
CDR3 DNA: TGTGCCAGTAGTGCCTACAGAGGGGGCGCCCAAGAGACCCAGTACTTC

V gene: TRBV29-1
clone size: -
D gene: -
J gene: TRBJ1-1
CDR3 protein: CSVADGSSEAFF
CDR3 DNA: TGCAGCGTTGCGGACGGTAGTTCTGAAGCTTTCTTT

V gene: TRBV11-2
clone size: -
D gene: -
J gene: TRBJ1-6
CDR3 protein: CASSLEGTLTSPLHF
CDR3 DNA: TGTGCCAGCAGCTTAGAGGGGACTCTGACTTCACCCCTCCACTTT

V gene: TRBV27
clone size: -
D gene: TRBD1
J gene: TRBJ2-7
CDR3 protein: CASSFRTGESYEQYF
CDR3 DNA: TGTGCCAGCAGTTTTAGGACAGGGGAGTCCTACGAGCAGTACTTC

V gene: TRBV3-1/TRBV3-2
clone size: -
D gene: -
J gene: TRBJ1-5
CDR3 protein: CASSQDPQKNQPQHF
CDR3 DNA: TGTGCCAGCAGCCAAGATCCTCAGAAAAATCAGCCCCAGCATTTT

V gene: TRBV20-1
clone size: -
D gene: -
J gene: TRBJ1-2
CDR3 protein: CSASERYTF
CDR3 DNA: TGCAGTGCTAGTGAGAGGTACACCTTC

V gene: TRBV7-2
clone size: -
D gene: TRBD1
J gene: TRBJ1-1
CDR3 protein: CASSRDRGTEAFF
CDR3 DNA: TGTGCCAGCAGCAGAGACAGGGGCACTGAAGCTTTCTTT

V gene: TRBV7-9
clone size: -
D gene: -
J gene: TRBJ1-2
CDR3 protein: CASSLEGYLSGYTF
CDR3 DNA: TGTGCCAGCAGCTTAGAAGGGTACTTGAGTGGCTACACCTTC

V gene: TRBV29-1
clone size: -
D gene: -
J gene: TRBJ2-1
CDR3 protein: CSVEPGRNEQFF
CDR3 DNA: TGCAGCGTGGAGCCGGGCCGCAATGAGCAGTTCTTC

V gene: TRBV7-2
clone size: once
D gene: -
J gene: TRBJ2-2
CDR3 protein: CASSSVRVGNTGELFF
CDR3 DNA: TGTGCCAGCAGCTCGGTCAGGGTCGGGAACACCGGGGAGCTGTTTTTT

V gene: TRBV3-1/TRBV3-2
clone size: -
D gene: -
J gene: TRBJ2-3
CDR3 protein: CASSQPEGGTDTQYF
CDR3 DNA: TGTGCCAGCAGCCAGCCTGAGGGCGGCACAGATACGCAGTATTTT

V gene: TRBV9
clone size: -
D gene: -
J gene: TRBJ2-3
CDR3 protein: CASSVGTPGRDTQYF
CDR3 DNA: TGTGCCAGCAGCGTAGGGACTCCTGGACGCGATACGCAGTATTTT

V gene: TRBV5-6
clone size: -
D gene: TRBD1
J gene: TRBJ1-1
CDR3 protein: CASSMLAGTGFTEAFF
CDR3 DNA: TGTGCCAGCAGCATGCTAGCCGGGACAGGGTTCACTGAAGCTTTCTTT

V gene: TRBV10-3
clone size: -
D gene: -
J gene: TRBJ1-5
CDR3 protein: CAISVQKNQPQHF
CDR3 DNA: TGTGCCATCAGTGTTCAGAAAAATCAGCCCCAGCATTTT

V gene: TRBV28
clone size: -
D gene: TRBD1
J gene: TRBJ2-2
CDR3 protein: CASSGSQGVGGELFF
CDR3 DNA: TGTGCCAGCAGCGGAAGTCAGGGGGTCGGCGGGGAGCTGTTTTTT

V gene: TRBV5-1
clone size: -
D gene: -
J gene: TRBJ1-4
CDR3 protein: CASSPSAGGGEKLFF
CDR3 DNA: TGCGCCAGCAGCCCCTCCGCGGGGGGGGGCGAAAAACTGTTTTTT

V gene: TRBV7-8
clone size: -
D gene: -
J gene: TRBJ1-1
CDR3 protein: CASSLNSGRGASRYTEAFF
CDR3 DNA: TGTGCCAGCAGCTTAAACAGTGGGAGGGGCGCGTCTCGGTACACTGAAGCTTTCTTT

V gene: TRBV18
clone size: -
D gene: -
J gene: TRBJ2-4
CDR3 protein: CASSPPGRADIQYF
CDR3 DNA: TGTGCCAGCTCACCACCGGGCCGCGCGGACATTCAGTACTTC

V gene: TRBV29-1
clone size: few
D gene: -
J gene: TRBJ1-2
CDR3 protein: CSVEEKGGSSGYTF
CDR3 DNA: TGCAGCGTTGAAGAAAAAGGGGGGTCGAGTGGCTACACCTTC

V gene: TRBV2
clone size: -
D gene: -
J gene: TRBJ1-1
CDR3 protein: CASSIQGTEAFF
CDR3 DNA: TGTGCCAGCAGTATACAGGGCACTGAAGCTTTCTTT

V gene: TRBV5-4
clone size: -
D gene: -
J gene: TRBJ2-7
CDR3 protein: CASSPARGSSYEQYF
CDR3 DNA: TGTGCCAGCAGCCCCGCTAGGGGGAGCTCCTACGAGCAGTACTTC

V gene: TRBV2
clone size: -
D gene: -
J gene: TRBJ1-2
CDR3 protein: CASRRTQHGYTF
CDR3 DNA: TGTGCCAGCAGACGGACCCAGCACGGCTACACCTTC

V gene: TRBV6-5
clone size: once
D gene: TRBD1
J gene: TRBJ1-6
CDR3 protein: CASSYSTGLSPLHF
CDR3 DNA: TGTGCCAGCAGTTACTCGACAGGGTTGTCACCCCTCCACTTT

V gene: TRBV11-2
clone size: -
D gene: -
J gene: TRBJ1-6
CDR3 protein: CASSFIGQNNSPLHF
CDR3 DNA: TGTGCCAGCAGCTTTATAGGACAGAATAATTCACCCCTCCACTTT

V gene: TRBV4-1
clone size: -
D gene: -
J gene: TRBJ1-2
CDR3 protein: CASSQDGADTGYTF
CDR3 DNA: TGCGCCAGCAGCCAAGATGGGGCGGACACTGGCTACACCTTC

V gene: TRBV27
clone size: -
D gene: -
J gene: TRBJ1-1
CDR3 protein: CASSNDPNTEAFF
CDR3 DNA: TGTGCCAGCAGTAACGACCCGAACACTGAAGCTTTCTTT

V gene: TRBV19
clone size: -
D gene: -
J gene: TRBJ1-1
CDR3 protein: CASSTPPSAALNTEAFF
CDR3 DNA: TGTGCCAGTAGTACCCCCCCTTCCGCGGCGTTGAACACTGAAGCTTTCTTT

V gene: TRBV6-1
clone size: -
D gene: -
J gene: TRBJ1-5
CDR3 protein: CASSEAKQVSNQPQHF
CDR3 DNA: TGTGCCAGCAGTGAAGCAAAACAGGTTAGCAATCAGCCCCAGCATTTT

V gene: TRBV10-2
clone size: few
D gene: TRBD1
J gene: TRBJ1-2
CDR3 protein: CASSDQGQIYGYTF
CDR3 DNA: TGCGCCAGCAGCGACCAGGGACAGATCTATGGCTACACCTTC

V gene: TRBV12-3/TRBV12-4
clone size: -
D gene: -
J gene: TRBJ1-5
CDR3 protein: CASTRQPQHF
CDR3 DNA: TGTGCCAGCACCCGCCAGCCCCAGCATTTT

V gene: TRBV6-4
clone size: -
D gene: TRBD1
J gene: TRBJ1-1
CDR3 protein: CASTSRGTGGAYTEAFF
CDR3 DNA: TGTGCCAGCACCTCACGAGGGACAGGGGGCGCGTACACTGAAGCTTTCTTT

V gene: TRBV4-2
clone size: -
D gene: TRBD2
J gene: TRBJ2-3
CDR3 protein: CASSGSGGNTDTQYF
CDR3 DNA: TGTGCCAGCAGCGGGAGCGGGGGAAACACAGATACGCAGTATTTT